Described below is a single T cell receptor (beta chain) sequence and its context. CDR3 length: 14 residues. V lost 6 bases and J lost 1, with 9 bases in between. Germline V gives CDR1 MNHNS, CDR2 SASEGT. Researchers made TCR beta libraries by using iRepertoire HTBI primers and running Arm-PCR on CDR3 regions. MiXCR was run by TCRdb on the multiplex PCR reads, yielding one entry per CDR3 protein. The sample carries more than 400,000 distinct CDR3 sequences, around 15% recorded once. The sample belongs to a study of regulatory T cells in long-lasting Graves disease. Study in general: Freshly diagnosed Graves' patients had used antithyroid drugs for under 3 months.

This sample's time point: newly diagnosed GD, antithyroid drugs for less than 3 months. The TCR library was made from RNA extracted from PBMCs. These data were likewise used in another study, on T cells in Graves' hyperthyroidism and ophthalmopathy. According to that study: Diagnoses used clinical symptoms, serum thyroxine and TRAb, thyroid ultrasound and orbital computed tomography. The primer set for the first-round RT-PCR of the TCR CDR3 was HTBI.

This chain uses TRBV6-1 with TRBJ2-2; the D gene is possibly TRBD1 (5 bases). This clonotype was obtained from a man aged 40-50 years with Graves disease. The material sequenced was peripheral blood mononuclear cells (PBMCs), taken at new diagnosis, from a patient treated with antithyroid drugs. The CDR3 coding sequence is TGTGCCAGCAGACGACAGAGGAACACCGGGGAGCTGTTTTTT. Encoded protein: CASRRQRNTGELFF.